This section outlines one T cell receptor (beta chain) sequence together with its context. The antigen remains undetermined. The sample comes from a study of cytomegalovirus exposure and HLA in healthy donors. Study conclusions and caveats: In a later analysis, a missense DCLRE1C variant was linked to TCR beta V- and J-gene trimming. In a later analysis, productive TCRs from donors in an Asian-associated ancestry cluster reportedly carried fewer N-insertions than the cohort mean. The listing of 150 to 200 TCR beta chains classed them as cytomegalovirus-associated.

The PCR employed 60 Vbeta primers together with 13 Jbeta primers. Per the original data handling: Later work found around 72 million unique TCR beta chains, with some 11 million shared. Libraries were prepared by immunoSEQ multiplex PCR; TCRdb keeps only in-frame clonotypes and omits some of them. From that table come the V and J calls and clone size; the DNA was used to work out D and trimming. The sample lists 200,000 to 250,000 clones, 82% occurring once. The trim removed 7 bases at V and 1 base at J, leaving 8 bases unmatched. Germline V gene sequence: CDR1 SGHVS, CDR2 FQNEAQ. This CDR3 comprises 16 residues.

Sequenced input: PBMCs. The sequence was collected from a woman in her thirties or forties in good health and CMV-seropositive. The V and J genes are TRBV7-8 and TRBJ1-3; TRBD1 aligns across 9 bases. The CDR3 sequence is CASKPGQGLSGNTIYF. The CDR3 bases are TGTGCCAGCAAACCGGGACAGGGTTTATCTGGAAACACCATATATTTT.